The rows below give T cell receptor beta chains drawn from one sample of a study of cytomegalovirus exposure and HLA in healthy donors. Sequencing used immunoSEQ multiplex PCR; TCRdb keeps in-frame clones, though not all of them. Among about 150,000 clones listed, about 75% were seen once. Sequencing used PBMCs. These TCRs come from a male donor in good health and CMV-seronegative. Each CDR3 is given with its conserved first and last residue. The D gene is left open where the match is weak. Rows may omit the clone size; those that give it use once, few, many or a size class.

DNA: TGTGCCAGTAGTACCCAGCTTCTAGCGGGAGGAGGCGAGCAGTTCTTC; CDR3: CASSTQLLAGGGEQFF; size: -; J: TRBJ2-1; D: TRBD2; V: TRBV19
DNA: TGTGCCACCAACCAGGGTTGGCGGGAGGGAAACACCGGGGAGCTGTTTTTT; CDR3: CATNQGWREGNTGELFF; size: few; J: TRBJ2-2; D: TRBD2; V: TRBV15
DNA: TGTGCCAGCAGCCCAGACAGGGGGGGAGACCTAAACACTGAAGCTTTCTTT; CDR3: CASSPDRGGDLNTEAFF; size: -; J: TRBJ1-1; D: TRBD1; V: TRBV7-2
DNA: TGTGCCAGCAGCTTAGCGCCTCCGGGACTAGCGGGAGGGGAGACCCAGTACTTC; CDR3: CASSLAPPGLAGGETQYF; size: -; J: TRBJ2-5; D: TRBD2; V: TRBV7-2
DNA: TGTGCCAGTAGTATGGTTGGACAGGGCACTTACGAGCAGTACTTC; CDR3: CASSMVGQGTYEQYF; size: -; J: TRBJ2-7; D: TRBD1; V: TRBV19
DNA: TGTGCCAGCAGCTTTGGACACCCCACTGAAGCTTTCTTT; CDR3: CASSFGHPTEAFF; size: -; J: TRBJ1-1; D: -; V: TRBV5-5
DNA: TGTGCCTGGAGGGGAAAGGGGCCCAACTATGGCTACACCTTC; CDR3: CAWRGKGPNYGYTF; size: -; J: TRBJ1-2; D: -; V: TRBV30
DNA: TGTGCCAGCGGGGATCGACAGGTTTTTAGCAATCAGCCCCAGCATTTT; CDR3: CASGDRQVFSNQPQHF; size: -; J: TRBJ1-5; D: -; V: TRBV21-1
DNA: TGTGCCAGCAGGGGGACAGGAGGAAATCAGCCCCAGCATTTT; CDR3: CASRGTGGNQPQHF; size: -; J: TRBJ1-5; D: TRBD1; V: TRBV27
DNA: TGTGCCAGCAGCGTAGATCGGACTAGCGGGAGATCGTTCCACGAGCAGTACTTC; CDR3: CASSVDRTSGRSFHEQYF; size: -; J: TRBJ2-7; D: TRBD2; V: TRBV9
DNA: TGTGCCTGGAGTCGACAGGCTCCTGGGGATGAAAAACTGTTTTTT; CDR3: CAWSRQAPGDEKLFF; size: -; J: TRBJ1-4; D: -; V: TRBV30
DNA: TGTGCCATTCTACGGGAACCACTACTAGCGGGGGGCCGGGATACGCAGTATTTT; CDR3: CAILREPLLAGGRDTQYF; size: -; J: TRBJ2-3; D: TRBD2; V: TRBV10-3
DNA: TGTGCCAGCAGCTCTAGCGGGGGGTCTTACAATGAGCAGTTCTTC; CDR3: CASSSSGGSYNEQFF; size: -; J: TRBJ2-1; D: TRBD2; V: TRBV9
DNA: TGCGCCAGCAGCTCCGGACAGGGTGGGTCAGATACGCAGTATTTT; CDR3: CASSSGQGGSDTQYF; size: -; J: TRBJ2-3; D: TRBD1; V: TRBV5-1
DNA: TGTGCCAGCTCACAGGGACGGCCCAGGACTAGCGGTTACGAGCAGTACTTC; CDR3: CASSQGRPRTSGYEQYF; size: -; J: TRBJ2-7; D: TRBD2; V: TRBV18
DNA: TGTGCCAGCATCCTACTTAGCGGGGAGTACAATGAGCAGTTCTTC; CDR3: CASILLSGEYNEQFF; size: few; J: TRBJ2-1; D: TRBD2; V: TRBV7-7
DNA: TGCGCCAGCAGCCGGGACTCCACCTCCACCTACGAGCAGTACTTC; CDR3: CASSRDSTSTYEQYF; size: -; J: TRBJ2-7; D: -; V: TRBV5-1
DNA: TGTGCCAGCTCACCTAGTTCGCGGGCCTCCTACAATGAGCAGTTCTTC; CDR3: CASSPSSRASYNEQFF; size: -; J: TRBJ2-1; D: -; V: TRBV18
DNA: TGTGCCAGCAGCCCAACTTCCTCACTAGCGGACGAGCAGTACTTC; CDR3: CASSPTSSLADEQYF; size: -; J: TRBJ2-7; D: TRBD2; V: TRBV7-3
DNA: TGCGCCAGCAGCCCTTTCGAGGGTGAGTACGAGCAGTACTTC; CDR3: CASSPFEGEYEQYF; size: few; J: TRBJ2-7; D: -; V: TRBV4-1